The 14 T cell receptor beta chains presented below share a single source sample, sequenced in a study of shared clonotypes between healthy human individuals. Sequencing used immunoSEQ multiplex PCR; TCRdb keeps in-frame clones, though not all of them. The sample carries hundreds of thousands of clones, about 74% recorded once. The sequenced material came from memory CD4+ T cells sorted from blood. The subset is: CD45RA-negative fraction. These receptors came from a woman in her 30s in good health.

This rearrangement joins TRBV5-1 to TRBJ2-7; 12 nucleotides align to TRBD2. CDR3 length equals 15 residues. CDR1 SGHRS and CDR2 YFSETQ come from the germline V gene. The V gene end was trimmed by 4 bases and the J gene end by 1 base; junction bases not matched to a gene: 3. CDR3 amino acids: CASSLLAGGSYEQYF. DNA for the CDR3: TGCGCCAGCAGCCTACTAGCGGGAGGTTCCTACGAGCAGTACTTC.

The chain joins TRBV10-3 to TRBJ1-1; 7 bases map to TRBD1. Losses at the gene ends were 0 bases for V and 5 bases for J; bases not matched to a gene: 0. Germline V gene sequence: CDR1 ENHRY, CDR2 SYGVKD. The CDR3 has 13 amino acids. The CDR3 here is CAISESQGTEAFF. The CDR3 nucleotides read TGTGCCATCAGTGAGTCACAGGGGACTGAAGCTTTCTTT.

This clone was seen just once. One junction end does not reproduce the germline sequence, and a read error may be involved. CDR3 DNA: TGTGCCAGCACTGAAAGGACTAGCGGGAGTTACGAGCAGTACTTC. Encoded protein: CASTERTSGSYEQYF. The V and J genes are TRBV6-1 and TRBJ2-7; 13 bases match TRBD2. This CDR3 has 15 residues. Germline lookup yields CDR1 MNHNS and CDR2 SASEGT.

The chain carries TRBV5-1 and TRBJ1-2; no definite D call. With 3 bases removed from V and 7 bases from J, the gap between germline ends came to 19 bases. The CDR3 is 15 residues long. Germline values: CDR1 SGHRS, CDR2 YFSETQ. CDR3 loop: CASSSDVGGPRGYTF. The DNA of the CDR3 is TGCGCCAGCAGCTCGGACGTGGGTGGCCCCCGTGGCTACACCTTC.

V usage is TRBV10-1 and J usage is TRBJ1-1; TRBD1 might be the D (5 bases). The CDR3 length is 14 residues. With 0 bases removed from V and 5 bases from J, the gap between germline ends came to 10 bases. Germline V gives CDR1 WNHNN, CDR2 SYGVQD (reference sequence). In DNA, the CDR3 is TGCGCCAGCAGTGAGTCCCAGGGTGTGACTGAAGCTTTCTTT. It yields the protein CASSESQGVTEAFF.

This clone showed up just once. The gene calls are TRBV4-1 and TRBJ2-7; 7 positions agree with TRBD2. V shed 6 bases, J shed 6 bases, and the junction held 14 bases outside the gene matches. Germline V gene sequence: CDR1 MGHRA, CDR2 YSYEKL. The CDR3 is 15 residues long. In DNA, the CDR3 is TGCGCCAGCAGGCAGGTCGGAAGCGGGATCGCCGAGCAGTACTTC. Protein: CASRQVGSGIAEQYF.

This clone came up once. Other DNA sequences from this sample encode an identical CDR3 as well. The DNA of the CDR3 is TGCGCCAGCAGCTTGTACTTAAACACTGAAGCTTTCTTT. Translation gives CASSLYLNTEAFF. The chain uses TRBV5-1 and TRBJ1-1; D is unresolved. From germline, CDR1 is SGHRS and CDR2 YFSETQ. Trimming took off 1 base at V and 2 bases at J, with 6 bases between the two ends. This CDR3 contains 13 residues.

The CDR3 coding sequence is TGTGCCAGCAGCCGGGACCGCCCCGTCTCCTACGAGCAGTACTTC. Protein: CASSRDRPVSYEQYF. This chain connects TRBV2 to TRBJ2-7; D is possibly TRBD1 or TRBD2 (5 bases each). The CDR3 sequence is 15 residues long. Germline CDR1 and CDR2: SNHLY and FYNNEI. V was trimmed by 6 bases and J by 0 bases, leaving 15 bases between them.

The genes are TRBV9 and TRBJ1-1, with unresolved D. The CDR3 has 17 residues. Germline V gives CDR1 SGDLS, CDR2 YYNGEE. The V and J ends lost 0 bases and 5 bases respectively, with 20 bases between them. The CDR3: CASSVGAALTKETEAFF. CDR3 DNA: TGTGCCAGCAGCGTAGGGGCAGCATTAACCAAGGAGACTGAAGCTTTCTTT. The full variable domain, rest sourced from reference TRBV9 and TRBJ1-1, is DSGVTQTPKHLITATGQRVTLRCSPRSGDLSVYWYQQSLDQGLQFLIQYYNGEERAKGNILERFSAQQFPDLHSELNLSSLELGDSALYFCASSVGAALTKETEAFFGQGTRLTVV.

In DNA form, the CDR3 reads TGTGCCAGCAGCCCTACATCCAGCTCCTACGAGCAGTACTTC. It specifies CASSPTSSSYEQYF. The chain joins TRBV7-3 to TRBJ2-7; D unresolved. The CDR3 is 14 amino acids. Germline loops: CDR1 SGHTA, CDR2 FQGTGA. The V end lost 5 bases, the J end lost 0 bases, and 11 bases lay between the germline ends.

J is TRBJ1-5 and V is TRBV7-2, with 11 bases fitting TRBD1. With V trimmed by 4 bases and J by 7 bases, 6 bases remained unmatched. The germline gives CDR1 SGHTA, CDR2 FQGNSA. This CDR3 spans 15 amino acids. Written as DNA, the CDR3 is TGTGCCAGCAGCTATGGACAGGGGGCGGGACAGCCCCAGCATTTT. This sequence encodes CASSYGQGAGQPQHF.

This chain joins TRBV19 and TRBJ2-1, with TRBD2 matching over 13 bases. Germline CDR1 and CDR2: LNHDA and SQIVND (reference sequence). V lost 2 bases to trimming and J lost 4 bases; unmatched junction nucleotides: 8. CDR3 length: 18 amino acids. CDR3 DNA sequence: TGTGCCAGTAGTATAAGGTCCTCGGGACTAGCGGGATACAATGAGCAGTTCTTC. This codes for CASSIRSSGLAGYNEQFF.

A note on this clone: Other DNA sequences in this sample translate to the same CDR3. The chain employs TRBV6-5 and TRBJ2-7; 10 nucleotides match TRBD1. This CDR3 is built from 13 residues. Germline assignment: CDR1 MNHEY and CDR2 SVGAGI. V was pared by 8 bases and J by 3 bases, with 4 bases of the junction left unmatched. Written as DNA, the CDR3 is TGTGCCAGCCGACGGGACAGGGGCTACGAGCAGTACTTC. It is translated as CASRRDRGYEQYF.

CDR3 in amino acids: CASSTRGVGMNTEAFF. The DNA for the CDR3 is TGTGCCAGCAGCACCCGGGGGGTCGGAATGAACACTGAAGCTTTCTTT. This sequence joins TRBV7-9 and TRBJ1-1, with D maybe TRBD1 (5 bases). Trimming took off 5 bases at V and 0 bases at J, with 16 bases between the two ends. Germline V CDR1 and CDR2: SEHNR, FQNEAQ (reference sequence). The CDR3 has 16 residues.